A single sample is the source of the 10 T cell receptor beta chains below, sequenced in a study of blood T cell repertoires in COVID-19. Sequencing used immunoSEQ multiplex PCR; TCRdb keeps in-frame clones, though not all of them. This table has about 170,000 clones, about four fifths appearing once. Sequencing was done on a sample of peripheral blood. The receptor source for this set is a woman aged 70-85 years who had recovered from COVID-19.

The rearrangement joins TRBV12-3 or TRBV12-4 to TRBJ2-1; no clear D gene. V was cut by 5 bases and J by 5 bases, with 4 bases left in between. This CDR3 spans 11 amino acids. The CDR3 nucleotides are TGTGCCAGCAGTCCAGACAATGAGCAGTTCTTC. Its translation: CASSPDNEQFF.

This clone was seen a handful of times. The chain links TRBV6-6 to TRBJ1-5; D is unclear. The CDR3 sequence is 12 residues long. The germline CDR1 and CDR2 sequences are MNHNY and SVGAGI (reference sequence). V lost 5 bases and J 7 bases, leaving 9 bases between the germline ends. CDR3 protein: CASSQLGQPQHF. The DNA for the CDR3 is TGTGCCAGCAGTCAGCTCGGGCAGCCCCAGCATTTT.

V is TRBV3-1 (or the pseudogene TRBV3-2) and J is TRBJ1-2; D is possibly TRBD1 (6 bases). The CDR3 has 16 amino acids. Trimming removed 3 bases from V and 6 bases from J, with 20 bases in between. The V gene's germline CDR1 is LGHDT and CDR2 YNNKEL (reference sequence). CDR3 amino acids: CASSHSPVGGVDGYTF. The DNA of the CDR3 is TGTGCCAGCAGCCACTCACCGGTAGGGGGGGTGGATGGCTACACCTTC.

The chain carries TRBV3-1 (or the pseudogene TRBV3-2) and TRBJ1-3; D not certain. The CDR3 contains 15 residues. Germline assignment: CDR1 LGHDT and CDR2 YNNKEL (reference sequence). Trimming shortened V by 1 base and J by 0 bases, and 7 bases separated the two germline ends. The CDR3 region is CASSQGWSSGNTIYF. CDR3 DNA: TGTGCCAGCAGCCAAGGGTGGAGCTCTGGAAACACCATATATTTT.

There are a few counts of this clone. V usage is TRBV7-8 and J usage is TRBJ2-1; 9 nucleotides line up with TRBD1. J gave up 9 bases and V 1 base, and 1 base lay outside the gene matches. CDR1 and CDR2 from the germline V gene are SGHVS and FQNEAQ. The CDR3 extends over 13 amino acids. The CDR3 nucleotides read TGTGCCAGCAGCTTAGACAGGGGGCTTGAGCAGTTCTTC. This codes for CASSLDRGLEQFF.

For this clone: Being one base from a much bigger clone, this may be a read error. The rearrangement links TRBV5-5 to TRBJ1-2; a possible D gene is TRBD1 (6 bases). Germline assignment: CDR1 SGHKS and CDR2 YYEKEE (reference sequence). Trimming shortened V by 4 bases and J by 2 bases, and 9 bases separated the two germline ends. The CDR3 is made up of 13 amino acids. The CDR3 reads CASSQDRNYGYTF. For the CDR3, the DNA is TGTGCCAGCAGCCAAGACAGGAACTATGGCTACACCTTC.

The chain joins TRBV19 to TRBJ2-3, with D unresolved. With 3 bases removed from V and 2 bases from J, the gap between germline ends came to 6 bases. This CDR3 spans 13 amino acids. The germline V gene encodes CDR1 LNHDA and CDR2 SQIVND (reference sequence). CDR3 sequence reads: CASSIGFTDTQYF. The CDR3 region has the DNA TGTGCCAGTAGTATCGGGTTCACAGATACGCAGTATTTT.

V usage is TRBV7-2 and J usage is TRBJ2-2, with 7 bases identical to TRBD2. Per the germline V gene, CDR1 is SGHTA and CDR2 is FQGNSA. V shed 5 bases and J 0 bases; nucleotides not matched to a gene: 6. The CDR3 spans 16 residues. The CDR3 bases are TGTGCCAGCAGCCCCCACGGGGGGACGAACACCGGGGAGCTGTTTTTT. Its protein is CASSPHGGTNTGELFF.

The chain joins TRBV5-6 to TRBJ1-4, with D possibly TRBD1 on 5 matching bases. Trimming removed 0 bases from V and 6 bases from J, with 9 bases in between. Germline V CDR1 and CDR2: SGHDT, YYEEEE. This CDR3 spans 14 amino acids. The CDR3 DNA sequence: TGTGCCAGCAGCTTGGTGGGGCGCGATGAAAAACTGTTTTTT. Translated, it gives CASSLVGRDEKLFF. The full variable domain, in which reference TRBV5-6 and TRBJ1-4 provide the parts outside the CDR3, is DAGVTQSPTHLIKTRGQQVTLRCSPKSGHDTVSWYQQALGQGPQFIFQYYEEEERQRGNFPDRFSGHQFPNYSSELNVNALLLGDSALYLCASSLVGRDEKLFFGSGTQLSVL.

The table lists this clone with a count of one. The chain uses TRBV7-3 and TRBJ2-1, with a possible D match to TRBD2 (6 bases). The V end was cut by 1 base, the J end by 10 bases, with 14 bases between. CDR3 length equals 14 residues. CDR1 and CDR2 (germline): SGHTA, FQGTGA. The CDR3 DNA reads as TGTGCCAGCAGCTTAAGGCCGGACTACCCCGAGCAGTTCTTC. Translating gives CASSLRPDYPEQFF. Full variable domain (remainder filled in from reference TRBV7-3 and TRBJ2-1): GAGVSQTPSNKVTEKGKYVELRCDPISGHTALYWYRQSLGQGPEFLIYFQGTGAADDSGLPNDRFFAVRPEGSVSTLKIQRTERGDSAVYLCASSLRPDYPEQFFGPGTRLTVL.